These T cell receptor beta chains were read from a single sample in a study of shared clonotypes between healthy human individuals. Generated by immunoSEQ multiplex PCR, the TCRdb table keeps only in-frame clones and is missing some. The top ten hold over 0.095% of the sample, which has hundreds of thousands of clones, 95% seen once. Specimen: naive CD8+ T cells sorted from blood. The origin of the receptors is a woman younger than 45 in good health. Both conserved end residues are part of each CDR3. D genes are given only for firm matches. The size field is filled for only some rows; it gives once, few, many or a size class.

d_gene | abundance | j_gene | v_gene | CDR3aa | CDR3nt
. | . | TRBJ2-3 | TRBV13 | CASTAGVTDTQYF | TGTGCCAGCACCGCCGGGGTCACAGATACGCAGTATTTT
. | . | TRBJ1-1 | TRBV4-2 | CASSQDRLGGMNTEAFF | TGTGCCAGCAGCCAAGATAGGTTGGGGGGGATGAACACTGAAGCTTTCTTT
. | few | TRBJ1-1 | TRBV30 | CAWSVGMGPTEAFF | TGTGCCTGGAGTGTGGGGATGGGGCCAACTGAAGCTTTCTTT
TRBD1 | . | TRBJ2-7 | TRBV5-4 | CASSLETGGASYEQYF | TGTGCCAGCAGCTTGGAGACAGGGGGCGCGTCCTACGAGCAGTACTTC
. | . | TRBJ2-1 | TRBV19 | CASSILQGSSYNEQFF | TGTGCCAGTAGTATTCTACAGGGTAGCTCCTACAATGAGCAGTTCTTC
TRBD1 | . | TRBJ2-1 | TRBV19 | CASTSGTGVIDEQFF | TGTGCCAGTACCTCCGGGACAGGGGTGATCGATGAGCAGTTCTTC
. | . | TRBJ2-7 | TRBV6-5 | CASSYSVGVSYEQYF | TGTGCCAGCAGTTACTCAGTAGGGGTAAGCTACGAGCAGTACTTC
. | . | TRBJ1-2 | TRBV27 | CASRQNREHGYTF | TGTGCCAGCAGACAGAACAGAGAACATGGCTACACCTTC
. | once | TRBJ2-5 | TRBV28 | CASSFGPARAQYF | TGTGCCAGCAGTTTCGGACCTGCAAGGGCCCAGTACTTC
. | . | TRBJ2-7 | TRBV13 | CASSLGTLYEQYF | TGTGCCAGCAGCTTAGGGACACTCTACGAGCAGTACTTC
TRBD2 | . | TRBJ2-7 | TRBV4-2 | CASSQEGLGPYEQYF | TGTGCCAGCAGCCAAGAGGGACTAGGGCCCTACGAGCAGTACTTC
. | . | TRBJ2-1 | TRBV27 | CASSFRGPNEQFF | TGTGCCAGCAGTTTCCGGGGCCCTAATGAGCAGTTCTTC
. | . | TRBJ2-7 | TRBV29-1 | CSVAPSATYEQYF | TGCAGCGTTGCTCCTAGCGCTACCTACGAGCAGTACTTC
. | . | TRBJ1-6 | TRBV4-2 | CASSHLNSPLHF | TGTGCCAGCAGTCACCTCAATTCACCCCTCCACTTT
. | . | TRBJ2-1 | TRBV19 | CASSIGAIHNEQFF | TGTGCCAGTAGTATAGGAGCGATACACAATGAGCAGTTCTTC
. | . | TRBJ2-7 | TRBV28 | CASSLSLKREFAYEQYF | TGTGCCAGCAGTTTATCCCTAAAACGGGAGTTCGCCTACGAGCAGTACTTC
TRBD2 | once | TRBJ2-7 | TRBV5-1 | CASSGGGSGRPYEQYF | TGCGCCAGCAGCGGGGGGGGAAGCGGGAGACCCTACGAGCAGTACTTC
. | . | TRBJ1-2 | TRBV30 | CAYNPRGGPRIYTF | TGTGCCTACAATCCGAGGGGTGGGCCTCGGATCTACACCTTC
TRBD1 | . | TRBJ2-1 | TRBV7-9 | CASSQRSDRGWDEQFF | TGTGCCAGCAGCCAGAGATCTGACAGGGGGTGGGATGAGCAGTTCTTC
TRBD2 | few | TRBJ2-7 | TRBV10-3 | CAISGGLAGGNYEQYF | TGTGCCATCAGTGGGGGACTAGCGGGAGGGAACTACGAGCAGTACTTC
. | once | TRBJ1-5 | TRBV6-1 | CASSDPPAPPQHF | TGTGCCAGCAGTGACCCCCCTGCGCCGCCCCAGCATTTT
TRBD1 | . | TRBJ2-1 | TRBV12-5 | CASGSPLSGQGGNEQFF | TGTGCTAGTGGTTCCCCCCTCTCGGGACAGGGAGGCAATGAGCAGTTCTTC
. | . | TRBJ2-7 | TRBV30 | CAWSPSAYEQYF | TGTGCCTGGAGCCCTTCGGCCTACGAGCAGTACTTC
. | . | TRBJ2-6 | TRBV11-2 | CASSLAGANVLTF | TGTGCCAGCAGCTTAGCTGGGGCCAACGTCCTGACTTTC
. | . | TRBJ2-1 | TRBV9 | CASSVADSHNEQFF | TGTGCCAGCAGCGTAGCGGACAGCCACAATGAGCAGTTCTTC
TRBD1 | . | TRBJ1-4 | TRBV5-7 | CASSLLQGHSIKKNEKLFF | TGTGCCAGCAGCTTGTTACAGGGGCATTCAATCAAGAAGAATGAAAAACTGTTTTTT
. | . | TRBJ1-5 | TRBV5-6 | CASSLEGNNQPQHF | TGTGCCAGCAGCTTGGAAGGAAATAATCAGCCCCAGCATTTT
. | . | TRBJ1-1 | TRBV6-1 | CASSESFRNTEAFF | TGTGCCAGCAGTGAAAGTTTCCGGAACACTGAAGCTTTCTTT
. | . | TRBJ2-4 | TRBV29-1 | CSVAEIPLAKNIQYF | TGCAGCGTTGCCGAAATACCTCTGGCCAAAAACATTCAGTACTTC
. | . | TRBJ1-5 | TRBV28 | CASSGRDNQPQHF | TGTGCCTCCTCCGGCAGGGACAATCAGCCCCAGCATTTT
. | . | TRBJ2-3 | TRBV5-4 | CASSLGAGGDTQYF | TGTGCCAGCAGCTTGGGAGCCGGGGGCGATACGCAGTATTTT
. | . | TRBJ1-1 | TRBV13 | CASNLRQADTEAFF | TGTGCCAGCAACTTAAGACAGGCGGACACTGAAGCTTTCTTT
. | . | TRBJ2-7 | TRBV5-1 | CASSLRNRPYEQYF | TGCGCCAGCAGCTTGAGAAACCGACCCTACGAGCAGTACTTC
. | . | TRBJ2-7 | TRBV28 | CASTLVGSPYEQYF | TGTGCCAGCACACTAGTGGGGAGCCCCTACGAGCAGTACTTC
TRBD2 | . | TRBJ2-1 | TRBV10-1 | CASSDSGTYNEQFF | TGCGCCAGCAGCGATAGCGGGACCTACAATGAGCAGTTCTTC
TRBD1 | once | TRBJ1-5 | TRBV2 | CASSEDRGQNQPQHF | TGTGCCAGCAGTGAAGACAGGGGGCAGAATCAGCCCCAGCATTTT
. | . | TRBJ1-1 | TRBV19 | CASSIWGGLGTEAFF | TGTGCCAGTAGTATCTGGGGAGGGCTGGGCACTGAAGCTTTCTTT
TRBD1 | . | TRBJ1-4 | TRBV15 | CATGDRDEKLFF | TGTGCCACAGGGGACAGGGATGAAAAACTGTTTTTT
TRBD2 | . | TRBJ2-7 | TRBV6-1 | CASRGPGLVYEQYF | TGTGCCAGCAGGGGCCCGGGACTAGTCTACGAGCAGTACTTC
. | . | TRBJ1-3 | TRBV19 | CASSISVFWGNTIYF | TGTGCCAGTAGTATTTCCGTTTTTTGGGGAAACACCATATATTTT
TRBD2 | . | TRBJ2-1 | TRBV5-8 | CASSLGTSGSDEQFF | TGTGCCAGCTCCCTCGGGACTAGCGGGAGCGATGAGCAGTTCTTC
. | . | TRBJ1-1 | TRBV30 | CAWSVLGDITTEAFF | TGTGCCTGGAGTGTCTTAGGAGACATTACCACTGAAGCTTTCTTT
TRBD2 | . | TRBJ2-1 | TRBV27 | CASSFLLAGGPYEQFF | TGTGCCAGCAGTTTTCTACTAGCGGGAGGGCCTTATGAGCAGTTCTTC
. | . | TRBJ1-1 | TRBV28 | CASSLPTGRNTEAFF | TGTGCCAGCAGTTTACCGACAGGTAGGAACACTGAAGCTTTCTTT
. | . | TRBJ2-6 | TRBV10-2 | CASSEGRASGANVLTF | TGCGCCAGCAGTGAGGGACGGGCCTCTGGGGCCAACGTCCTGACTTTC
. | . | TRBJ2-2 | TRBV21-1 | CASSKRGEIGELFF | TGTGCCAGCAGCAAAAGAGGGGAAATCGGGGAGCTGTTTTTT
TRBD1 | . | TRBJ1-3 | TRBV29-1 | CSVEDLTPQGWNTIYF | TGCAGCGTTGAAGATCTTACACCACAGGGGTGGAACACCATATATTTT
. | once | TRBJ1-1 | TRBV27 | CANQKQGNTEAFF | TGTGCCAACCAAAAACAGGGGAACACTGAAGCTTTCTTT
. | . | TRBJ2-7 | TRBV11-2 | CASSLRRYEQYF | TGTGCCAGCAGCCTCCGGAGATACGAGCAGTACTTC
. | . | TRBJ1-1 | TRBV5-4 | CASSFEGGPTEAFF | TGTGCCAGCAGCTTTGAGGGGGGGCCAACTGAAGCTTTCTTT
. | . | TRBJ2-7 | TRBV28 | CASSPNMNSYEQYF | TGTGCCAGCAGTCCCAACATGAATTCCTACGAGCAGTACTTC
TRBD2 | once | TRBJ2-1 | TRBV19 | CASSIGLAGYNEQFF | TGTGCCAGTAGTATCGGACTAGCGGGGTACAATGAGCAGTTCTTC
TRBD2 | . | TRBJ2-3 | TRBV4-1 | CASSQEVAGDPDTQYF | TGCGCCAGCAGCCAAGAAGTAGCGGGAGACCCAGATACGCAGTATTTT
TRBD2 | . | TRBJ2-1 | TRBV19 | CASSILLGRESYNEQFF | TGTGCCAGTAGTATATTATTAGGGCGGGAGTCCTACAATGAGCAGTTCTTC
. | . | TRBJ1-2 | TRBV14 | CASSPRFRANYGYTF | TGTGCCAGCAGCCCCCGCTTTCGCGCTAACTATGGCTACACCTTC